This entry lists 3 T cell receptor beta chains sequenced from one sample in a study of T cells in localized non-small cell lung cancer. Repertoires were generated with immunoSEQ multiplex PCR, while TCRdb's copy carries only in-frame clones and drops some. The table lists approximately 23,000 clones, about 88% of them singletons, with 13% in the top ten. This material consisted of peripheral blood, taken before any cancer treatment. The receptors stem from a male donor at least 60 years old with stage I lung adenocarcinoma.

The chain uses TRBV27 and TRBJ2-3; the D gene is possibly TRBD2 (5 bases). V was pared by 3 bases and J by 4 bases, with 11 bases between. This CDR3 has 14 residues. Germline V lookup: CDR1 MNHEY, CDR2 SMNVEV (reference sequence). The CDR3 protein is CASSLREPADTQYF. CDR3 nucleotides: TGTGCCAGCAGTTTGAGGGAGCCAGCAGATACGCAGTATTTT.

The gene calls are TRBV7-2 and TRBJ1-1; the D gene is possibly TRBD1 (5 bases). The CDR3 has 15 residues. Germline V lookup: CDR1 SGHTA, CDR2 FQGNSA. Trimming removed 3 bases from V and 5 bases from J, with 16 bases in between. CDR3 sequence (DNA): TGTGCCAGCAGCTTTTCCGGGACGGGCAAAACTGAAGCTTTCTTT. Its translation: CASSFSGTGKTEAFF.

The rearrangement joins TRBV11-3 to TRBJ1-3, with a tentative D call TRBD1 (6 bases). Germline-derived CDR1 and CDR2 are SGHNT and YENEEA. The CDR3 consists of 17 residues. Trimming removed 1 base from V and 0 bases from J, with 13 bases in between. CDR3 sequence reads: CASSLGRGQDSGNTIYF. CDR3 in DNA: TGTGCCAGCAGCTTAGGACGGGGACAAGACTCTGGAAACACCATATATTTT.